This T cell receptor (beta chain) was identified during a study of shared clonotypes between healthy human individuals. Study context: The study drew on a couple of women and a few men aged 18 to 49 as donors. CD4 naive and memory got three plates each, CD8 naive two, CD8 memory one. Overall study findings and caveats: The sampled material consisted only of blood, and tissue repertoires are likely to differ. The donor pool, a small one, limited the genetic and exposure-history diversity represented.

About this clone: Antigen specificity is unknown.

TCRdb keeps only in-frame clones here, not all; method: immunoSEQ multiplex PCR. The sample lists about 690,000 clones; around 91% were seen once. This CDR3 is built from 16 residues. V dropped 4 bases and J dropped 1 base, with 15 bases sitting between them. Specimen: memory CD8+ T cells from PBMCs. The subset was: CD45RO+ cells pooled with CCR7-negative TemRA cells. This clonotype was sampled from a man in his late teens or twenties in good health. Some clones in this sample may be carry-over from other donors' samples. This chain uses TRBV5-3 with TRBJ2-1; maybe TRBD2 (5 bases). TRBV5-3 is known as an ORF, though its function is uncertain. CDR3 coding DNA: TGTGCCAGAAGCCTGGGAGTGTCAAATTCCTACAATGAGCAGTTCTTC. It is translated as CARSLGVSNSYNEQFF.